Below, one TCR beta chain is given with its context. This sample is drawn from a study of shared clonotypes between healthy human individuals. Every immunoSEQ plate was one replicate of a subset's evenly spread DNA. Sequenced by immunoSEQ multiplex PCR; TCRdb stores in-frame clones only, minus some. The sample lists 2,100,000 or so clones; under 97% were seen once. CD4+ cells yielded CD45RA+ naive and CD45RA-negative memory subsets. The receptor's source is a young man in good health. Sample: naive CD4+ T cells sorted from blood. Indicated subset: CD45RA+ positively selected.

The CDR3 DNA reads as TGCGCCAGCAAGTTAACGGGACAAGGGGGTCAGGAGCAGTACTTC. Translation gives CASKLTGQGGQEQYF. The chain is built from TRBV5-1 and TRBJ2-7, with D tentatively TRBD1 (6 bases). There are 15 residues in the CDR3. The V end lost 6 bases, the J end lost 7 bases, and 23 bases lay between the germline ends. Germline loops: CDR1 SGHRS, CDR2 YFSETQ.